A selection of T cell receptor beta chains follows, all from one sample in a study of T cell responses to AZD1222 COVID-19 vaccine. Sequencing used immunoSEQ multiplex PCR; TCRdb keeps in-frame clones, though not all of them. This sample has around 250,000 clones; 85% to 95% occur once, and the top ten carry around 0.58%. This material consisted of peripheral blood, taken on day 0 of AZD1222 vaccination. The receptors were gathered from an adult in good health. Each CDR3 is given with its conserved first and last residue. A D gene is named only where the DNA matches it firmly. Some rows have no size entry. The others give once, few or many, or a class for an expanded clone.

clone size	J gene	D gene	V gene	CDR3 protein	CDR3 DNA
-	TRBJ1-5	-	TRBV19	CASSIGRGSNQPQHF	TGTGCCAGTAGTATAGGACGAGGGAGCAATCAGCCCCAGCATTTT
-	TRBJ1-1	-	TRBV12-5	CASGLWLPMNTEAFF	TGTGCTAGTGGTTTATGGCTTCCTATGAACACTGAAGCTTTCTTT
-	TRBJ2-7	TRBD2	TRBV10-3	CAITARLAGDEQYF	TGTGCCATCACAGCACGACTAGCGGGGGACGAGCAGTACTTC
-	TRBJ2-3	-	TRBV18	CASSPRQAVTDTQYF	TGTGCCAGCTCACCTAGGCAGGCGGTCACAGATACGCAGTATTTT
-	TRBJ1-4	-	TRBV2	CASSETPGQGNEKLFF	TGTGCCAGCAGTGAAACACCGGGTCAGGGGAATGAAAAACTGTTTTTT
-	TRBJ1-5	-	TRBV28	CASSFLLGEGQPQHF	TGTGCCAGCAGTTTCTTATTAGGGGAAGGGCAGCCCCAGCATTTT
-	TRBJ1-6	-	TRBV6-5	CASSYRQEIPNSPLHF	TGTGCCAGCAGTTATAGGCAGGAGATTCCGAATTCACCCCTCCACTTT
-	TRBJ2-1	-	TRBV19	CASSFGTGLNEQFF	TGTGCCAGTAGTTTTGGGACTGGCCTCAATGAGCAGTTCTTC
-	TRBJ2-2	-	TRBV12-5	CASGSTGHRELFF	TGTGCTAGTGGTTCGACGGGCCACCGGGAGCTGTTTTTT
-	TRBJ1-3	-	TRBV7-2	CASSLMGAGNTIYF	TGTGCCAGCAGCTTAATGGGGGCTGGAAACACCATATATTTT
-	TRBJ2-5	-	TRBV18	CASSLVHQETQYF	TGTGCCAGCTCACTCGTTCATCAAGAGACCCAGTACTTC
-	TRBJ2-5	TRBD2	TRBV5-1	CASSPGGRETQYF	TGCGCCAGCAGCCCCGGGGGGAGAGAGACCCAGTACTTC
-	TRBJ2-5	-	TRBV3-1/TRBV3-2	CASSQEPAQETQYF	TGTGCCAGCAGCCAAGAACCAGCCCAAGAGACCCAGTACTTC
-	TRBJ2-7	TRBD2	TRBV27	CASRGGLRGEQYF	TGTGCCAGCCGGGGGGGGCTAAGGGGCGAGCAGTACTTC
once	TRBJ2-3	-	TRBV5-4	CASSLLSYTDTQYF	TGTGCCAGCAGCTTACTAAGCTACACAGATACGCAGTATTTT
-	TRBJ1-1	-	TRBV27	CASSLRRGTEAFF	TGTGCCAGCAGTTTACGGAGGGGCACTGAAGCTTTCTTT
once	TRBJ1-1	-	TRBV28	CASSLRSPWGNTEAFF	TGTGCCAGCAGTTTAAGGTCACCGTGGGGAAACACTGAAGCTTTCTTT
-	TRBJ2-7	TRBD1	TRBV5-8	CASSPHPGTGHYEQYF	TGTGCCAGCAGCCCACACCCCGGGACAGGACATTACGAGCAGTACTTC
-	TRBJ1-2	TRBD1	TRBV29-1	CSVGGQGYGYTF	TGCAGCGTTGGTGGACAGGGCTATGGCTACACCTTC
-	TRBJ1-2	TRBD1	TRBV2	CASSEGTGPSDYYTF	TGTGCCAGCAGTGAAGGGACAGGGCCCTCGGATTACTACACCTTC
-	TRBJ1-2	TRBD1	TRBV6-4	CASSAGQGEGYGYTF	TGTGCCAGCAGTGCCGGACAGGGGGAGGGCTATGGCTACACCTTC
-	TRBJ2-5	-	TRBV6-5	CASKDQGVETQYF	TGTGCCAGCAAGGACCAAGGGGTCGAGACCCAGTACTTC
-	TRBJ2-1	TRBD2	TRBV7-6	CASSLRRREAGREQFF	TGTGCCAGCAGCTTAAGACGGCGGGAGGCCGGAAGAGAGCAGTTCTTC
-	TRBJ1-1	-	TRBV18	CASSPLAAGRSNTEAFF	TGTGCCAGCTCACCACTAGCGGCAGGGCGATCAAATACTGAAGCTTTCTTT
-	TRBJ2-5	TRBD2	TRBV19	CASSPQGLAGVKTQYF	TGTGCCAGTAGTCCCCAGGGACTAGCGGGAGTAAAGACCCAGTACTTC
-	TRBJ1-2	-	TRBV11-2	CASRGIRWTNYGYTF	TGTGCCAGCAGGGGTATACGTTGGACTAACTATGGCTACACCTTC
-	TRBJ2-3	-	TRBV4-3	CASSPDFTDTQYF	TGCGCCAGCAGCCCGGACTTCACAGATACGCAGTATTTT
-	TRBJ1-6	TRBD1	TRBV28	CASSPNRGAYSPLHF	TGTGCCAGCAGTCCGAACAGGGGAGCCTATTCACCCCTCCACTTT
-	TRBJ1-1	TRBD1	TRBV5-1	CASSPGTEIEAFF	TGCGCCAGCAGCCCCGGGACAGAGATCGAAGCTTTCTTT
-	TRBJ2-1	-	TRBV28	CAVRRTSGDNEQFF	TGTGCCGTCCGCAGGACCTCTGGGGACAATGAGCAGTTCTTC
-	TRBJ2-7	-	TRBV12-3/TRBV12-4	CASSGENLYEQYF	TGTGCCAGCAGTGGTGAAAACCTATACGAGCAGTACTTC
-	TRBJ1-1	-	TRBV24-1	CATTPHSLTNEAFF	TGTGCCACCACTCCACACTCTCTTACGAATGAAGCTTTCTTT
-	TRBJ2-7	-	TRBV5-1	CASSRDTSYEQYF	TGCGCCAGCAGCCGGGACACCTCCTACGAGCAGTACTTC
-	TRBJ2-1	-	TRBV28	CASSWGIRDSYYNEQFF	TGTGCCAGCAGTTGGGGGATCCGGGACTCCTATTACAATGAGCAGTTCTTC
-	TRBJ2-1	TRBD1	TRBV7-8	CASSPDRVRSYNEQFF	TGTGCCAGCAGCCCGGACAGGGTTCGGTCCTACAATGAGCAGTTCTTC
-	TRBJ2-1	TRBD1	TRBV7-9	CASSPLSTGAYNEQFF	TGTGCCAGCAGCCCGCTGAGCACAGGGGCGTACAATGAGCAGTTCTTC
-	TRBJ2-7	-	TRBV5-6	CASSPGRLREQYF	TGTGCCAGCAGCCCGGGACGGTTACGGGAGCAGTACTTC
once	TRBJ1-2	TRBD1	TRBV7-9	CASSSPGQGTYGYTF	TGTGCCAGCAGCTCCCCAGGACAGGGGACCTATGGCTACACCTTC
-	TRBJ2-3	-	TRBV5-8	CASSSGRNTDTQYF	TGTGCCAGCAGCTCTGGGCGGAACACAGATACGCAGTATTTT
once	TRBJ2-1	-	TRBV27	CASSPRVNNEQFF	TGTGCCAGCAGTCCACGGGTAAACAATGAGCAGTTCTTC
-	TRBJ2-1	TRBD2	TRBV6-6	CASSTSGRNYNEQFF	TGTGCCAGCAGCACGAGCGGGAGGAACTACAATGAGCAGTTCTTC
-	TRBJ2-5	-	TRBV20-1	CSASRGPRETQYF	TGCAGTGCTAGTCGGGGACCCCGAGAGACCCAGTACTTC
-	TRBJ2-3	TRBD2	TRBV7-8	CATRTSGGADTQYF	TGTGCCACCAGGACTAGCGGGGGGGCAGATACGCAGTATTTT
-	TRBJ1-5	TRBD1	TRBV27	CASSPQTGQIHQPQHF	TGTGCCAGCAGTCCCCAGACAGGGCAAATACATCAGCCCCAGCATTTT
-	TRBJ1-5	-	TRBV12-3/TRBV12-4	CASSPQGNQPQHF	TGTGCCAGCAGTCCCCAGGGCAATCAGCCCCAGCATTTT
-	TRBJ2-1	-	TRBV4-1	CASSQEPGFNEQFF	TGCGCCAGCAGCCAAGAGCCCGGGTTCAATGAGCAGTTCTTC
-	TRBJ1-1	-	TRBV11-1	CASSLATENTEAFF	TGTGCCAGCAGCTTAGCAACGGAAAACACTGAAGCTTTCTTT
-	TRBJ2-2	TRBD1	TRBV27	CASRVTGGGDTGELFF	TGTGCCAGCAGGGTGACAGGGGGAGGGGACACCGGGGAGCTGTTTTTT
-	TRBJ2-1	-	TRBV29-1	CSVGREYYNEQFF	TGCAGCGTTGGTCGGGAGTATTACAATGAGCAGTTCTTC
-	TRBJ2-2	TRBD1	TRBV10-3	CAIRDRETTGELFF	TGTGCCATTAGGGACAGGGAAACAACCGGGGAGCTGTTTTTT
-	TRBJ1-2	-	TRBV9	CASSVEQGGYGYTF	TGTGCCAGCAGCGTAGAACAGGGAGGATATGGCTACACCTTC
-	TRBJ1-6	-	TRBV4-1	CASSQESSYNSPLHF	TGCGCCAGCAGCCAAGAGAGCTCCTATAATTCACCCCTCCACTTT
-	TRBJ2-7	TRBD2	TRBV10-3	CASLAGSLLDEQYF	TGTGCCAGCCTAGCGGGATCCCTCTTAGACGAGCAGTACTTC
-	TRBJ2-7	TRBD2	TRBV18	CASSTGTSSEQYF	TGTGCCAGCTCAACCGGGACTAGCAGCGAGCAGTACTTC
-	TRBJ1-4	-	TRBV3-1/TRBV3-2	CASSRRPQTNEKLFF	TGTGCCAGCAGCCGACGGCCCCAGACTAATGAAAAACTGTTTTTT
-	TRBJ1-2	-	TRBV4-1	CASSHGGASTFYGYTF	TGCGCCAGCAGCCATGGGGGGGCCAGTACGTTCTATGGCTACACCTTC
once	TRBJ2-1	-	TRBV10-3	CAISPAPARAGNEQFF	TGTGCCATCAGTCCCGCGCCGGCTAGGGCGGGGAATGAGCAGTTCTTC
-	TRBJ1-1	TRBD1	TRBV7-8	CASSLRDRPEAFF	TGTGCCAGCAGCCTCCGGGACAGGCCTGAAGCTTTCTTT
-	TRBJ1-2	TRBD1	TRBV30	CAWGDRGSGYTF	TGTGCCTGGGGGGACAGGGGAAGTGGCTACACCTTC
-	TRBJ2-7	-	TRBV5-6	CASSSVDIPYEQYF	TGTGCCAGCAGCTCCGTTGACATCCCCTACGAGCAGTACTTC